This TCR beta chain was observed in a study of cytomegalovirus exposure and HLA in healthy donors. General observations from the study: A later analysis found that most CMV-associated TCR beta chains appeared HLA-restricted. It was in a later analysis that TCR association rates were seen to vary by HLA locus, highest for DRB1 and lowest for HLA-C.

The PCR had 60 Vbeta and 13 Jbeta primers. Some clones are missing from TCRdb's copy, which holds only in-frame ones; the method was immunoSEQ multiplex PCR. The profile covers under 200,000 clones, with approximately 80% appearing a single time and about 7.4% taken by the ten largest. As concerns this clone: Its antigen is undetermined.

The CDR3 totals 13 residues. V was trimmed by 3 bases and J by 5 bases, leaving 10 bases between them. Per the germline V gene, CDR1 is MNHNS and CDR2 is SASEGT. The TCR sequence derives from a male donor in good health and CMV-seropositive. Sequencing was done on a sample of PBMCs. This rearrangement joins TRBV6-1 to TRBJ2-5; maybe TRBD2 (7 bases). The CDR3 here is CASSEGGGETQYF. The CDR3 DNA sequence: TGTGCCAGCAGTGAGGGAGGGGGTGAGACCCAGTACTTC.